These 27 T cell receptor beta chains were all obtained from the same sample, sequenced in a study of beta chain features in type 1 diabetes (dated by TCRdb to the late 2010s). The receptor library was made with the immunoSEQ multiplex PCR assay. The entire amount of isolated RNA was reverse transcribed using the High Capacity cDNA Reverse Transcription Kit, so the sequenced TCRB transcripts were expressed ones. What TCRdb holds here is the immuneACCESS table cut down to in-frame rearrangements. Part of the clones is not present; checked against another copy, under half of the missing clones reflect an unresolved V gene, and the others are unexplained. The sample table shows approximately 50,000 clones, and roughly 41% are seen once. The ten largest make up roughly 1.5% of the sample. Antigens of these TCRs are unknown. Points the paper makes about the study in general: In all four CD4+ subsets, TCRB CDR3 length was moderately but significantly shorter in type 1 diabetes patients.

What was sequenced was Tregs from blood. The meaning of the sample's cell subset or site label: regulatory CD4+ T cells. Source of these receptors: a man aged 30-40 years with type 1 diabetes.

This rearrangement joins TRBV7-6 to TRBJ2-7; TRBD2 agrees at 8 bases. The trim removed 1 base at V and 5 bases at J, leaving 4 bases unmatched. Germline-derived CDR1 and CDR2 are SGHVS and FNYEAQ. This CDR3 comprises 14 residues. The CDR3 nucleotides read TGTGCCAGCAGCTTAGTTGCGGGAGGCGACGAGCAGTACTTC. Encoded protein: CASSLVAGGDEQYF.

This clone was seen more than once but under ten times. This rearrangement joins TRBV28 to TRBJ2-7; 8 nucleotides align to TRBD1. From germline, CDR1 is MDHEN and CDR2 SYDVKM. Unmatched junction bases numbered 16, after V lost 6 bases and J lost 6 bases. The CDR3 consists of 16 residues. CDR3 nucleotides: TGTGCCAGCAGGCCTCCTACCGGGACAGGTAGTTCCGAGCAGTACTTC. This encodes CASRPPTGTGSSEQYF.

V gene TRBV27 combines with J gene TRBJ2-3; possibly TRBD2 for D (6 bases). The germline V gene encodes CDR1 MNHEY and CDR2 SMNVEV (reference sequence). Trimming removed 2 bases from V and 5 bases from J, with 8 bases in between. The CDR3 totals 13 residues. CDR3 bases: TGTGCCAGCAGTTTAAAAGCGGGAGATACGCAGTATTTT. Translating gives CASSLKAGDTQYF.

This clone ranks as medium-sized (0.01 to 0.1%). The chain employs TRBV2 and TRBJ2-2; D gene unclear. This CDR3 is built from 15 residues. Germline CDR1 SNHLY, CDR2 FYNNEI. The V end lost 6 bases, the J end lost 2 bases, and 13 bases lay between the germline ends. The CDR3 nucleotides read TGTGCCAGCAGCGCCCAGGCTCTAAACACCGGGGAGCTGTTTTTT. It is translated as CASSAQALNTGELFF.

The J gene is TRBJ1-1, the V gene TRBV7-2; 8 nucleotides align to TRBD1. The CDR3 runs 14 residues. V lost 6 bases and J lost 1; bases outside the gene matches: 4. Germline lookup yields CDR1 SGHTA and CDR2 FQGNSA. The DNA for the CDR3 is TGTGCCAGCAGACCTACAGGGGGGAACACTGAAGCTTTCTTT. This encodes CASRPTGGNTEAFF.

The genes are TRBV18 and TRBJ1-4; the D is unclear. The germline V gene has CDR1 KGHSH and CDR2 LQKENI. Trimming cost V 0 bases and J 8 bases, with 10 bases left between them. The CDR3 has 14 amino acids. The CDR3 DNA follows: TGTGCCAGCTCACCACCTGATCGAGGGGAAAAACTGTTTTTT. Protein: CASSPPDRGEKLFF.

This chain joins TRBV5-1 and TRBJ2-2; the match to TRBD1 covers 9 bases. Losses at the gene ends were 5 bases for V and 5 bases for J; bases not matched to a gene: 10. CDR1 SGHRS and CDR2 YFSETQ come from the germline V gene. There are 16 residues in the CDR3. CDR3 in amino acids: CASSSGTGLRTGELFF. The DNA for the CDR3 is TGCGCCAGCAGTTCCGGGACAGGGTTACGGACCGGGGAGCTGTTTTTT.

This clone was counted a few times. This sequence joins TRBV18 and TRBJ1-2, with D possibly TRBD1 on 6 matching bases. Deletions cut 2 bases from V and 4 bases from J, with 17 bases between. Germline CDR1 reads KGHSH; CDR2 reads LQKENI. The CDR3 has 16 amino acids. The CDR3 loop reads CASSPSPGGRSYGYTF. CDR3 bases: TGTGCCAGCTCACCATCTCCCGGGGGGCGAAGCTATGGCTACACCTTC. Variable domain in full (rest from reference TRBV18 and TRBJ1-2): NAGVMQNPRHLVRRRGQEARLRCSPMKGHSHVYWYRQLPEEGLKFMVYLQKENIIDESGMPKERFSAEFPKEGPSILRIQQVVRGDSAAYFCASSPSPGGRSYGYTFGSGTRLTVV.

The V call is TRBV11-2, the J call TRBJ2-1; D unclear. The CDR3 contains 15 residues. Deletions cut 0 bases from V and 4 bases from J, with 10 bases between. Germline V gene sequence: CDR1 SGHAT, CDR2 FQNNGV. The CDR3 sequence: CASSLEVQVYNEQFF. The DNA for the CDR3 is TGTGCCAGCAGCTTAGAGGTCCAGGTTTACAATGAGCAGTTCTTC.

V gene TRBV6-5 combines with J gene TRBJ2-3; D unclear. The germline V and J ends were trimmed by 0 bases and 3 bases, with 7 bases remaining between them. CDR1 is MNHEY, CDR2 SVGAGI, per germline. The CDR3 sequence is 14 residues long. CDR3 coding DNA: TGTGCCAGCAGTTACTCCCCTGTAACAGATACGCAGTATTTT. It yields the protein CASSYSPVTDTQYF.

In this sample, this clone turned up once. J is TRBJ1-5 and V is TRBV19; possible D gene TRBD1, 6 bases. Trimming left V 5 bases short and J 2 bases short, with 16 bases between. The CDR3 runs 16 residues. CDR1 and CDR2 (germline): LNHDA, SQIVND (reference sequence). The CDR3 loop reads CASSRLTGSGNQPQHF. The CDR3 DNA sequence: TGTGCCAGTAGTCGTCTGACAGGTTCGGGCAATCAGCCCCAGCATTTT.

V is TRBV9 and J is TRBJ1-2, with 9 nucleotides matching TRBD1. The junction had 19 bases not matched to a gene; V was cut back by 10 bases and J by 6 bases. In germline, CDR1 is SGDLS, CDR2 YYNGEE. The CDR3 runs 16 residues. This CDR3 is CAPHGTGLPCQHGYTF. The CDR3 DNA sequence: TGTGCCCCCCATGGGACAGGGTTACCGTGCCAGCATGGCTACACCTTC.

This clone has a handful of counts. The V and J genes are TRBV18 and TRBJ2-7, with D tentatively TRBD2 (5 bases). Germline CDR1 is KGHSH and CDR2 is LQKENI. With 6 bases removed from V and 7 bases from J, the gap between germline ends came to 22 bases. The CDR3 totals 15 residues. The CDR3 spells CASSSRGSALGEQYF. As DNA, the CDR3 is TGTGCCAGCTCCAGCAGAGGGAGCGCACTGGGAGAGCAGTACTTC.

CDR3 in DNA: TGTGCCAGCAGTCGGGACTATCGGTATTTT. Its translation: CASSRDYRYF. The chain uses TRBV6-4 and TRBJ2-3, with 7 bases fitting TRBD2. The germline V gene has CDR1 MRHNA and CDR2 SNTAGT. J gave up 14 bases and V 5 bases, and 4 bases lay outside the gene matches. The CDR3 contains 10 residues.

This clone occurred a few times. The CDR3 region is CASSIPGLGPYNEQFF. The DNA for the CDR3 is TGTGCCAGCAGCATTCCGGGACTAGGACCCTACAATGAGCAGTTCTTC. The rearrangement joins TRBV7-2 to TRBJ2-1, with TRBD2 matching 8 bases. Trimming took 5 bases from V and 2 from J; bases not matched to a gene: 8. This CDR3 region has 16 residues. Germline V gene lookup returns CDR1 SGHTA and CDR2 FQGNSA.

Only a few counts were recorded for this clone. The genes are TRBV7-8 and TRBJ2-1; TRBD2 matches at 8 bases. CDR1 is SGHVS, CDR2 FQNEAQ, per germline. Germline trimming cut 3 bases from V and 7 bases from J; bases unmatched to any gene: 8. This CDR3 spans 15 amino acids. In nucleotides, the CDR3 is TGTGCCAGCAGCTTGGGGACTAGAGGTTTTAATGAGCAGTTCTTC. As protein: CASSLGTRGFNEQFF.

This clone was detected only a few times. This rearrangement joins TRBV19 to TRBJ2-7, with 9 positions matching TRBD1. The germline V gene has CDR1 LNHDA and CDR2 SQIVND (reference sequence). The CDR3 extends over 14 amino acids. After removal of 5 bases from V and 5 bases from J, the junction contained 7 bases not matched to a gene. The CDR3 is CASSLGQGFDEQYF. As DNA, the CDR3 is TGTGCCAGTAGTCTGGGACAGGGATTCGACGAGCAGTACTTC.

This rearrangement joins TRBV5-4 to TRBJ2-3; TRBD2 is a possible D gene (6 bases). Germline V gene lookup returns CDR1 SGHNT and CDR2 YYREEE (reference sequence). Trimming shortened V by 3 bases and J by 0 bases, and 8 bases separated the two germline ends. This CDR3 spans 14 amino acids. This CDR3 reads CASSSGTSTDTQYF. The DNA of the CDR3 is TGTGCCAGCAGCTCCGGGACTAGCACAGATACGCAGTATTTT.

With regard to this clone: At the DNA level, this CDR3 is encoded by other sequences in the same sample as well. The rearrangement links TRBV18 to TRBJ2-2; D not resolved. Germline V gene lookup returns CDR1 KGHSH and CDR2 LQKENI. Trimming took off 3 bases at V and 4 bases at J, with 12 bases between the two ends. The length of the CDR3 is 15 residues. This CDR3 reads CASSPKQSITGELFF. The CDR3, as DNA: TGTGCCAGCTCACCCAAACAGTCCATCACCGGGGAGCTGTTTTTT.

The gene calls are TRBV18 and TRBJ2-7; D not resolved. This CDR3 has 13 residues. CDR1 is KGHSH, CDR2 LQKENI, per germline. Trimming removed 11 bases at V and 6 bases at J, with 20 bases between. The chain's CDR3 is CAGASQVLGEQYF. For the CDR3, the DNA is TGTGCCGGCGCGTCCCAGGTCCTGGGCGAGCAGTACTTC.

The V call is TRBV5-4, the J call TRBJ2-7, with 9 bases matching TRBD2. Germline loops: CDR1 SGHNT, CDR2 YYREEE (reference sequence). V lost 4 bases, J lost 1 base, and 15 bases stayed unmatched. This CDR3 has 18 amino acids. The CDR3 DNA reads TGTGCCAGCAGCCAAGATCTTGGAGCGGGGGGTTTTTCCTACGAGCAGTACTTC. Protein product: CASSQDLGAGGFSYEQYF.

This chain uses TRBV15 with TRBJ2-3, with D uncertain. This CDR3 contains 13 residues. CDR1 is LNHNV and CDR2 is YYDKDF in the germline V gene (reference sequence). With 1 base removed from V and 4 bases from J, the gap between germline ends came to 6 bases. CDR3 in amino acids: CATSRVTADTQYF. The CDR3 DNA follows: TGTGCCACCAGCAGAGTAACGGCAGATACGCAGTATTTT. Drawing the rest from reference TRBV15 and TRBJ2-3, the complete variable domain is DAMVIQNPRYQVTQFGKPVTLSCSQTLNHNVMYWYQQKSSQAPKLLFHYYDKDFNNEADTPDNFQSRRPNTSFCFLDIRSPGLGDTAMYLCATSRVTADTQYFGPGTRLTVL.

This clone has only a few counts. This CDR3 is CASSLSPGREQYF. In DNA form, the CDR3 reads TGTGCCAGCAGCTTAAGCCCAGGGAGGGAGCAGTACTTC. The chain employs TRBV7-3 and TRBJ2-5, with TRBD2 matching 7 bases. V shed 1 base and J 11 bases; nucleotides not matched to a gene: 7. The germline CDR1 and CDR2 sequences are SGHTA and FQGTGA. CDR3 length: 13 amino acids.

This clone was counted a single time. This chain uses TRBV7-2 with TRBJ1-3; TRBD1 is a possible D gene (5 bases). The germline V gene has CDR1 SGHTA and CDR2 FQGNSA. V lost 1 base and J 2 bases, leaving 12 bases between the germline ends. The CDR3 consists of 16 residues. The CDR3, as DNA: TGTGCCAGCAGCTTAGATTCAGGGTTCGCTGGAAACACCATATATTTT. This translates into CASSLDSGFAGNTIYF.

This clone was recorded a few times. The J gene is TRBJ2-1, the V gene TRBV11-2; D unresolved. This CDR3 has 11 amino acids. The V gene's germline CDR1 is SGHAT and CDR2 FQNNGV. V lost 6 bases and J 6 bases, leaving 6 bases between the germline ends. The CDR3, as DNA: TGTGCCAGCAGACTTCGCAATGAGCAGTTCTTC. Translation: CASRLRNEQFF.

The V call is TRBV4-2, the J call TRBJ2-7, with D tentatively TRBD2 (6 bases). The CDR3 is 20 amino acids. Per the germline V gene, CDR1 is LGHNA and CDR2 is YNFKEQ. The V end was cut by 4 bases, the J end by 4 bases, with 32 bases between. The CDR3 nucleotides read TGTGCCAGCAGCCTTCTCGAAATGGGAGCCGGGACTTCTATTGGGTACGAGCAGTACTTC. Encoded protein: CASSLLEMGAGTSIGYEQYF.

The chain uses TRBV2 and TRBJ2-6; 7 bases match TRBD1. V dropped 8 bases and J dropped 0; count of bases not matched to a gene: 4. Germline V gene lookup returns CDR1 SNHLY and CDR2 FYNNEI. The CDR3 consists of 15 residues. The CDR3 here is CASRDSYSGANVLTF. The CDR3 bases are TGTGCCAGCCGGGACAGTTACTCTGGGGCCAACGTCCTGACTTTC.